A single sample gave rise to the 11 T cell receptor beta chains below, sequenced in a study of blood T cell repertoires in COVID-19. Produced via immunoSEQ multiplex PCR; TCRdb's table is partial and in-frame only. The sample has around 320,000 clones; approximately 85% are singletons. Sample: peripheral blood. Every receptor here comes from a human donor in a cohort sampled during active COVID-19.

CDR3 in amino acids: CASSARTGFEQYF. The DNA for the CDR3 is TGTGCCAGCAGTGCCCGGACAGGATTTGAGCAGTACTTC. This chain links TRBV27 with TRBJ2-7; 7 bases line up with TRBD1. Germline CDR1 is MNHEY and CDR2 is SMNVEV (reference sequence). This CDR3 spans 13 amino acids. J gave up 7 bases and V 5 bases, and 8 bases lay outside the gene matches.

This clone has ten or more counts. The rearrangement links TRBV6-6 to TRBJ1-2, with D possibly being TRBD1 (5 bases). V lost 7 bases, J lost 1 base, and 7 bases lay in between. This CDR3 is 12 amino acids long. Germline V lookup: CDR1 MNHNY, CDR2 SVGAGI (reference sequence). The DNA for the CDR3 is TGTGCCAGCAATCAGGGTAACTATGGCTACACCTTC. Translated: CASNQGNYGYTF.

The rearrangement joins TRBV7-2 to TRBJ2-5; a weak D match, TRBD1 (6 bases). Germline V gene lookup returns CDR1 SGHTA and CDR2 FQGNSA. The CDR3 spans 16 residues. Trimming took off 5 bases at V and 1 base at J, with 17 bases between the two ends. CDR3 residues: CASSASRTVGQETQYF. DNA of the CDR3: TGTGCCAGCAGCGCCTCTCGGACAGTGGGCCAAGAGACCCAGTACTTC.

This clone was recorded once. The CDR3: CASTSGTSAYEQYF. In nucleotides, the CDR3 is TGTGCCAGCACTTCCGGGACTAGCGCATACGAGCAGTACTTC. The genes are TRBV6-5 and TRBJ2-7; 10 bases are shared with TRBD2. This CDR3 region has 14 residues. V lost 7 bases and J lost 4; bases outside the gene matches: 7. Germline V gene data show CDR1 as MNHEY and CDR2 as SVGAGI.

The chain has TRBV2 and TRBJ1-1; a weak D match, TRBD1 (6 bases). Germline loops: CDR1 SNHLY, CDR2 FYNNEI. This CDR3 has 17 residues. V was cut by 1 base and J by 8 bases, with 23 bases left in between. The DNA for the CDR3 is TGTGCCAGCAGTGAAGACCCGGGACACCTTAAGTCCTTCGAAGCTTTCTTT. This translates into CASSEDPGHLKSFEAFF.

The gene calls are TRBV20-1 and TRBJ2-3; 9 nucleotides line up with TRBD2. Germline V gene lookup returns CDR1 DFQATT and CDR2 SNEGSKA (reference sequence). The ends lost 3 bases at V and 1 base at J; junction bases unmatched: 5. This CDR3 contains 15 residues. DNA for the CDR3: TGCAGTGCTAGTGAGGGACTAGCTGGCACAGATACGCAGTATTTT. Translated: CSASEGLAGTDTQYF.

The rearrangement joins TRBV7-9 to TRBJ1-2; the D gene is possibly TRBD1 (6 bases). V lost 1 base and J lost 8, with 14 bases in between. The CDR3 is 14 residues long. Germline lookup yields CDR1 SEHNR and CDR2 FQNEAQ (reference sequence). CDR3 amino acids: CASSLVREGGGYTF. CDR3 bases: TGTGCCAGCAGCTTAGTTCGGGAAGGGGGAGGCTACACCTTC.

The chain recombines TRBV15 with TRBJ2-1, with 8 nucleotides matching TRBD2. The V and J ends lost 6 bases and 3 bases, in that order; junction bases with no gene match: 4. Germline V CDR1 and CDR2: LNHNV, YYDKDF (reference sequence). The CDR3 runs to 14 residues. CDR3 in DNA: TGTGCCACCAGTGGGCGGGGGGACTACAATGAGCAGTTCTTC. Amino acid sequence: CATSGRGDYNEQFF. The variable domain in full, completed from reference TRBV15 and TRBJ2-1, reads DAMVIQNPRYQVTQFGKPVTLSCSQTLNHNVMYWYQQKSSQAPKLLFHYYDKDFNNEADTPDNFQSRRPNTSFCFLDIRSPGLGDTAMYLCATSGRGDYNEQFFGPGTRLTVL.

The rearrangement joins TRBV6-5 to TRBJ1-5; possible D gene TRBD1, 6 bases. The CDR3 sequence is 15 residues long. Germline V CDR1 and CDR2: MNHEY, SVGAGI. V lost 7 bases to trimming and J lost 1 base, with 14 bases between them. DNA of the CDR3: TGTGCCAGCAAATTACAGGGCGTAAGCAATCAGCCCCAGCATTTT. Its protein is CASKLQGVSNQPQHF.

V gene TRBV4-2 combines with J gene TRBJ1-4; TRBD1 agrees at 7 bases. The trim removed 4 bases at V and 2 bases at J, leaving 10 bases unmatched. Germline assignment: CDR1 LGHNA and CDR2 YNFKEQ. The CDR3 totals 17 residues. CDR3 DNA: TGTGCCAGCAGCCCAAGTGGTAAACAGGGGACTAATGAAAAACTGTTTTTT. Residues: CASSPSGKQGTNEKLFF.

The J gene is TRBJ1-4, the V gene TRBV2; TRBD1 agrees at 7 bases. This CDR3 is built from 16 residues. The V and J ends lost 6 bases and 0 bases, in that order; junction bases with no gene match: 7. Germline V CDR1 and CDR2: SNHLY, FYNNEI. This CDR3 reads CASRRDRTATNEKLFF. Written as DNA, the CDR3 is TGTGCCAGCAGGAGGGACAGAACCGCAACTAATGAAAAACTGTTTTTT.